This TCR beta chain was identified during a study of T cells in Graves' hyperthyroidism and ophthalmopathy. Trimming took 0 bases from V and 1 from J, leaving 6 bases between them. The CDR3 covers 14 residues. In germline, CDR1 is LGHDT, CDR2 YNNKEL (reference sequence). In its sample, this clonotype was seen many times. TCR beta CDR3 regions were amplified from RNA transcripts. Carried out on the TCR CDR3, a first-round RT-PCR used the HTBI primer set. Via MiXCR, TCRdb re-called the multiplex PCR reads, giving one row per CDR3 protein. There are about 530,000 distinct CDR3 sequences in the sample; roughly 15% occur only once, and roughly 15% lies in the top ten.

The sample comprised blood. The rearrangement links TRBV3-1 to TRBJ1-1; D remains ambiguous. The TCR originated in a woman between 18 and 30 years old with Graves' ophthalmopathy. CDR3 in amino acids: CASSQDLRNTEAFF. In DNA form, the CDR3 reads TGTGCCAGCAGCCAAGACTTAAGGAACACTGAAGCTTTCTTT. The variable domain in full, completed from reference TRBV3-1 and TRBJ1-1, reads DTAVSQTPKYLVTQMGNDKSIKCEQNLGHDTMYWYKQDSKKFLKIMFSYNNKELIINETVPNRFSPKSPDKAHLNLHINSLELGDSAVYFCASSQDLRNTEAFFGQGTRLTVV.